This record concerns one T cell receptor (beta chain) sequence. V was clipped by 5 bases and J by 7 bases; unmatched bases: 3. CDR1 and CDR2 (germline): SGHTS, YDEGEE. This CDR3 contains 13 residues. The TCR beta repertoire was assessed by survey-level immunoSEQ sequencing. Assay: immunoSEQ multiplex PCR; the TCRdb copy retains only in-frame clones and omits some. The table lists around 54,000 clones, approximately 95% of them singletons. The origin of this receptor is a man aged 40-55 years with rheumatoid arthritis. The chain carries TRBV5-8 and TRBJ1-5, with 10 bases lining up with TRBD1. Sequenced material: PBMCs. CDR3 nucleotide sequence: TGTGCCAGCAGACGGACAGGGGGGCAGCCCCAGCATTTT. Residues: CASRRTGGQPQHF.